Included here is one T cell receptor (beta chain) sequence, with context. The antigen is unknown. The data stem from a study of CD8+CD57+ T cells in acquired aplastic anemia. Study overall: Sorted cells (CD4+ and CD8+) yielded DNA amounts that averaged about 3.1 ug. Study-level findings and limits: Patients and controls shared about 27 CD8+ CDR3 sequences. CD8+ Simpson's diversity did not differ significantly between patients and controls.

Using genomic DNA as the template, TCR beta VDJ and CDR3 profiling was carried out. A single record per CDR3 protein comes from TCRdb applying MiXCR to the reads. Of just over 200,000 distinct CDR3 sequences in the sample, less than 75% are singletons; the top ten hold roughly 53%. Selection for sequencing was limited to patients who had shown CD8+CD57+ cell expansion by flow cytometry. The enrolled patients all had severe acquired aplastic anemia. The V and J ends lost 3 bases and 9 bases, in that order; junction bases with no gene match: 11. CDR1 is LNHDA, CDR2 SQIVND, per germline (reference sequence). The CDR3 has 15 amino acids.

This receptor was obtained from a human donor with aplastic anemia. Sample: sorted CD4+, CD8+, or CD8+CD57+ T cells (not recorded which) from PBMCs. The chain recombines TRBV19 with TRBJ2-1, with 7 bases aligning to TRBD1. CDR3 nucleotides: TGTGCCAGTAGTATCTTGGCAGGGGGTTCTGGTGAGCAGTTCTTC. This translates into CASSILAGGSGEQFF.